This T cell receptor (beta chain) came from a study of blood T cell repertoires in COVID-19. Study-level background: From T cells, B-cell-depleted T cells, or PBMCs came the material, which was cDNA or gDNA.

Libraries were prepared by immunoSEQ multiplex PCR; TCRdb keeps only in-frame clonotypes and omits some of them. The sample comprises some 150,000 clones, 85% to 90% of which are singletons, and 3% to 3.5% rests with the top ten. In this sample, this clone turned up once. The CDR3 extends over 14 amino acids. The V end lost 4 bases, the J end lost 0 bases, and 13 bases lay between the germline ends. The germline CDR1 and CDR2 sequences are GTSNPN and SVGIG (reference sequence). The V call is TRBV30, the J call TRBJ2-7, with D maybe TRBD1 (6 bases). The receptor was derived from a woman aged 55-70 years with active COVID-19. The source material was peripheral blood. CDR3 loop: CAWTSDSGSYEQYF. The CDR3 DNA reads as TGTGCCTGGACATCGGACAGTGGCTCCTACGAGCAGTACTTC.